A selection of T cell receptor beta chains follows, all from one sample in a study of T cell responses to AZD1222 COVID-19 vaccine. The protocol was immunoSEQ multiplex PCR, while the TCRdb copy is restricted to in-frame clones and leaves out a portion. The sample lists some 130,000 clones; 70% to 90% were seen once. The input for sequencing was peripheral blood, taken on day 0 of AZD1222 vaccination. These TCRs come from an adult in good health. CDR3s include the opening cysteine and the closing phenylalanine or tryptophan.

V: TRBV5-4
J: TRBJ2-5
CDR3: CASSLRLAGGQETQYF

V: TRBV6-5
J: TRBJ1-4
CDR3: CASRRAGDEKLFF

V: TRBV10-3
J: TRBJ2-3
CDR3: CAISERGTRSTDTQYF

V: TRBV7-6
J: TRBJ2-7
CDR3: CASSPTGGNEQYF

V: TRBV4-2
J: TRBJ2-7
CDR3: CASSQGWNSYEQYF

V: TRBV18
J: TRBJ1-5
CDR3: CASSPPERVNQPQHF

V: TRBV11-2
J: TRBJ2-2
CDR3: CASSSPGTTTGELFF

V: TRBV11-2
J: TRBJ2-1
CDR3: CASSSQTSGYNEQFF

V: TRBV7-9
J: TRBJ2-7
CDR3: CASTRQGAYEQYF

V: TRBV6-5
J: TRBJ2-2
CDR3: CASSYGPGKVFF

V: TRBV7-9
J: TRBJ1-4
CDR3: CASSPGRYSTNEKLFF

V: TRBV28
J: TRBJ1-4
CDR3: CASIGGGSTNEKLFF

V: TRBV3-1/TRBV3-2
J: TRBJ2-7
CDR3: CASSQETYEQYF

V: TRBV5-1
J: TRBJ2-1
CDR3: CASSLARQGIEQFF

V: TRBV7-8
J: TRBJ1-2
CDR3: CASSTSGGYGYTF

V: TRBV11-2
J: TRBJ2-1
CDR3: CASHKAPPRQFF

V: TRBV10-3
J: TRBJ2-7
CDR3: CAISPAGWYEQYF

V: TRBV4-2
J: TRBJ2-1
CDR3: CASSQAGTSGANEQFF

V: TRBV2
J: TRBJ1-5
CDR3: CASLQDRGVGQPQHF

V: TRBV6-6
J: TRBJ1-3
CDR3: CASSSRSGNTIYF

V: TRBV6-5
J: TRBJ2-1
CDR3: CASSYLAGDLNEQFF

V: TRBV27
J: TRBJ2-5
CDR3: CASSFDNQETQYF

V: TRBV3-1/TRBV3-2
J: TRBJ2-1
CDR3: CAARRGDEQFF

V: TRBV19
J: TRBJ2-2
CDR3: CASWGGGANTGELFF

V: TRBV4-1
J: TRBJ1-6
CDR3: CASSQVVVGSPLHF

V: TRBV27
J: TRBJ2-7
CDR3: CASNRMGVKLYEQYF

V: TRBV27
J: TRBJ1-4
CDR3: CASSLWGATNEKLFF

V: TRBV5-4
J: TRBJ2-3
CDR3: CASRRWDSTDTQYF

V: TRBV20-1
J: TRBJ1-2
CDR3: CSASPLGVVTF

V: TRBV15
J: TRBJ1-2
CDR3: CATSEHLGVGYTF

V: TRBV27
J: TRBJ2-2
CDR3: CASSQLAGGPVTGELFF

V: TRBV7-6
J: TRBJ2-1
CDR3: CASSSFSSGSGQFF

V: TRBV7-9
J: TRBJ1-6
CDR3: CASSHRARGSPLHF

V: TRBV5-1
J: TRBJ1-1
CDR3: CASSFRTGVNTEAFF

V: TRBV3-1/TRBV3-2
J: TRBJ2-7
CDR3: CASSLPGQGANEQYF

V: TRBV7-9
J: TRBJ1-2
CDR3: CASSLGGSPAAF

V: TRBV3-1/TRBV3-2
J: TRBJ2-3
CDR3: CASSQVESGGVYF

V: TRBV28
J: TRBJ1-1
CDR3: CASSLRGAKDTEAFF

V: TRBV15
J: TRBJ1-3
CDR3: CATSRDRGSGNTIYF

V: TRBV5-1
J: TRBJ1-3
CDR3: CASMGGASSGNTIYF